This is a list of T cell receptor beta chains from one sample in a study of blood T cell repertoires in COVID-19. Method: immunoSEQ multiplex PCR; TCRdb's copy keeps in-frame clones and lacks some. The sample holds hundreds of thousands of clones, 86% seen once. Input material: peripheral blood. These TCRs come from an older man with acute or convalescent COVID-19. Each CDR3 is given with its conserved first and last residue. The order of the fields is CDR3 length, D gene, J gene, clone size, V gene, CDR3 protein, CDR3 DNA. D genes are given only for firm matches. Rows may omit the clone size; those that give it use once, few, many or a size class.

cdr3_length: 14
d_call: .
j_call: TRBJ1-5
clone_size: .
v_call: TRBV2
cdr3_aa: CASSERLRNQPQHF
cdr3_nt: TGTGCCAGCAGTGAGAGGTTGAGGAATCAGCCCCAGCATTTT

cdr3_length: 13
d_call: .
j_call: TRBJ1-2
clone_size: .
v_call: TRBV11-1
cdr3_aa: CASSIGTISGYTF
cdr3_nt: TGTGCCAGCAGCATAGGGACAATCTCTGGCTACACCTTC

cdr3_length: 15
d_call: TRBD1
j_call: TRBJ2-7
clone_size: .
v_call: TRBV19
cdr3_aa: CASSTPQGAMYEQYF
cdr3_nt: TGTGCCAGTAGTACGCCACAGGGGGCGATGTACGAGCAGTACTTC

cdr3_length: 18
d_call: TRBD2
j_call: TRBJ2-1
clone_size: .
v_call: TRBV4-1
cdr3_aa: CASSLRGGLAEFYNEQFF
cdr3_nt: TGCGCCAGCAGCCTAAGGGGCGGGCTAGCGGAATTTTACAATGAGCAGTTCTTC

cdr3_length: 14
d_call: TRBD1
j_call: TRBJ1-2
clone_size: .
v_call: TRBV7-9
cdr3_aa: CASSFGTGDYGYTF
cdr3_nt: TGTGCCAGCAGCTTCGGGACAGGGGACTATGGCTACACCTTC

cdr3_length: 14
d_call: .
j_call: TRBJ2-4
clone_size: .
v_call: TRBV10-3
cdr3_aa: CAITDSLAKNIQYF
cdr3_nt: TGTGCCATCACCGACAGTCTAGCCAAAAACATTCAGTACTTC

cdr3_length: 17
d_call: .
j_call: TRBJ2-3
clone_size: .
v_call: TRBV7-2
cdr3_aa: CASSLGLQGSGTDTQYF
cdr3_nt: TGTGCCAGCAGCTTGGGATTACAGGGTTCAGGCACAGATACGCAGTATTTT

cdr3_length: 17
d_call: TRBD1
j_call: TRBJ1-5
clone_size: .
v_call: TRBV4-1
cdr3_aa: CASSQDPRQGADQPQHF
cdr3_nt: TGCGCCAGCAGCCAAGATCCGCGACAGGGGGCAGATCAGCCCCAGCATTTT

cdr3_length: 16
d_call: TRBD1
j_call: TRBJ1-5
clone_size: .
v_call: TRBV19
cdr3_aa: CASSAGTGFFYQPQHF
cdr3_nt: TGTGCCAGTAGTGCCGGGACAGGGTTTTTTTACCAGCCCCAGCATTTT

cdr3_length: 18
d_call: TRBD1
j_call: TRBJ2-3
clone_size: once
v_call: TRBV11-2
cdr3_aa: CASSHYRGRKFVTDTQYF
cdr3_nt: TGTGCCAGCAGCCACTACAGGGGGCGGAAGTTTGTCACAGATACGCAGTATTTT

cdr3_length: 14
d_call: .
j_call: TRBJ1-4
clone_size: .
v_call: TRBV9
cdr3_aa: CASSPEGGGEKLFF
cdr3_nt: TGTGCCAGCAGCCCCGAGGGCGGGGGTGAAAAACTGTTTTTT

cdr3_length: 15
d_call: TRBD2
j_call: TRBJ2-1
clone_size: .
v_call: TRBV11-3
cdr3_aa: CASSLHTGLVYEQFF
cdr3_nt: TGTGCCAGCAGCCTACATACGGGACTAGTCTATGAGCAGTTCTTC

cdr3_length: 15
d_call: .
j_call: TRBJ2-3
clone_size: .
v_call: TRBV19
cdr3_aa: CASTGRRAGTDTQYF
cdr3_nt: TGTGCCAGTACGGGCAGGAGGGCTGGCACAGATACGCAGTATTTT

cdr3_length: 15
d_call: TRBD2
j_call: TRBJ2-3
clone_size: few
v_call: TRBV7-2
cdr3_aa: CASRLAGVRTDTQYF
cdr3_nt: TGTGCCAGCAGACTAGCGGGGGTAAGAACAGATACGCAGTATTTT

cdr3_length: 16
d_call: TRBD2
j_call: TRBJ2-3
clone_size: .
v_call: TRBV5-1
cdr3_aa: CASSLGTSGFTDTQYF
cdr3_nt: TGCGCCAGCAGCTTGGGGACTAGCGGCTTCACAGATACGCAGTATTTT

cdr3_length: 13
d_call: TRBD1
j_call: TRBJ2-1
clone_size: .
v_call: TRBV6-2/TRBV6-3
cdr3_aa: CASSPGQGNEQFF
cdr3_nt: TGTGCCAGCAGTCCCGGACAGGGCAATGAGCAGTTCTTC

cdr3_length: 15
d_call: TRBD1
j_call: TRBJ2-5
clone_size: .
v_call: TRBV14
cdr3_aa: CASSQPGQGGETQYF
cdr3_nt: TGTGCCAGCAGCCAACCGGGACAGGGTGGAGAGACCCAGTACTTC

cdr3_length: 16
d_call: TRBD2
j_call: TRBJ2-2
clone_size: .
v_call: TRBV28
cdr3_aa: CASSLSLAVNTGELFF
cdr3_nt: TGTGCCAGCAGTTTAAGTCTAGCGGTGAACACCGGGGAGCTGTTTTTT

cdr3_length: 13
d_call: TRBD1
j_call: TRBJ2-7
clone_size: .
v_call: TRBV2
cdr3_aa: CASSFQGAGEQYF
cdr3_nt: TGTGCCAGCAGTTTCCAGGGGGCTGGGGAGCAGTACTTC

cdr3_length: 14
d_call: TRBD1
j_call: TRBJ2-5
clone_size: once
v_call: TRBV7-9
cdr3_aa: CASSSDRGQETQYF
cdr3_nt: TGTGCCAGCAGCTCGGACAGGGGCCAAGAGACCCAGTACTTC

cdr3_length: 15
d_call: .
j_call: TRBJ1-6
clone_size: .
v_call: TRBV15
cdr3_aa: CATSRVGGASSPLHF
cdr3_nt: TGTGCCACCAGCAGAGTGGGGGGGGCCAGCTCACCCCTCCACTTT

cdr3_length: 11
d_call: .
j_call: TRBJ2-3
clone_size: .
v_call: TRBV27
cdr3_aa: CASRRQDTQYF
cdr3_nt: TGTGCCAGCAGGCGCCAAGATACGCAGTATTTT

cdr3_length: 17
d_call: TRBD1
j_call: TRBJ1-1
clone_size: .
v_call: TRBV7-9
cdr3_aa: CASSPPRGTGYGTEAFF
cdr3_nt: TGTGCCAGCAGCCCTCCCCGCGGGACAGGGTATGGTACTGAAGCTTTCTTT

cdr3_length: 14
d_call: TRBD1
j_call: TRBJ1-3
clone_size: .
v_call: TRBV18
cdr3_aa: CASSPGTGGNTIYF
cdr3_nt: TGTGCCAGCTCACCAGGGACAGGGGGAAACACCATATATTTT

cdr3_length: 14
d_call: TRBD1
j_call: TRBJ1-4
clone_size: .
v_call: TRBV5-1
cdr3_aa: CASSLQGSDEKLFF
cdr3_nt: TGCGCCAGCAGCCTACAGGGGTCGGACGAAAAACTGTTTTTT

cdr3_length: 15
d_call: .
j_call: TRBJ1-6
clone_size: .
v_call: TRBV5-5
cdr3_aa: CASSLEVQGNSPLHF
cdr3_nt: TGTGCCAGCAGCTTGGAGGTGCAGGGTAATTCACCCCTCCACTTT

cdr3_length: 16
d_call: TRBD1
j_call: TRBJ2-5
clone_size: .
v_call: TRBV6-5
cdr3_aa: CASSYPGTGQQETQYF
cdr3_nt: TGTGCCAGCAGTTACCCTGGGACAGGGCAACAAGAGACCCAGTACTTC

cdr3_length: 13
d_call: .
j_call: TRBJ1-1
clone_size: .
v_call: TRBV2
cdr3_aa: CASRADRFTEAFF
cdr3_nt: TGTGCCAGTCGCGCCGACAGGTTCACTGAAGCTTTCTTT

cdr3_length: 14
d_call: .
j_call: TRBJ1-5
clone_size: .
v_call: TRBV10-3
cdr3_aa: CAISGDGGNQPQHF
cdr3_nt: TGTGCCATCAGCGGGGACGGAGGGAATCAGCCCCAGCATTTT

cdr3_length: 15
d_call: TRBD1
j_call: TRBJ1-1
clone_size: .
v_call: TRBV15
cdr3_aa: CATSRDRQGLTEAFF
cdr3_nt: TGTGCCACCAGCAGAGATCGACAGGGGCTAACTGAAGCTTTCTTT

cdr3_length: 14
d_call: .
j_call: TRBJ1-1
clone_size: .
v_call: TRBV6-5
cdr3_aa: CASRQQAMNTEAFF
cdr3_nt: TGTGCCAGCAGACAACAGGCGATGAACACTGAAGCTTTCTTT

cdr3_length: 15
d_call: .
j_call: TRBJ2-2
clone_size: .
v_call: TRBV6-5
cdr3_aa: CASSYSGGRAGELFF
cdr3_nt: TGTGCCAGCAGTTACTCCGGGGGACGGGCCGGGGAGCTGTTTTTT

cdr3_length: 14
d_call: .
j_call: TRBJ2-5
clone_size: .
v_call: TRBV15
cdr3_aa: CATSRGPGEETQYF
cdr3_nt: TGTGCCACCAGCAGAGGTCCCGGGGAAGAGACCCAGTACTTC

cdr3_length: 14
d_call: .
j_call: TRBJ2-2
clone_size: once
v_call: TRBV7-2
cdr3_aa: CASSLGMRAGELFF
cdr3_nt: TGTGCCAGCAGCTTAGGGATGAGGGCCGGGGAGCTGTTTTTT

cdr3_length: 18
d_call: .
j_call: TRBJ2-6
clone_size: .
v_call: TRBV18
cdr3_aa: CASSPAGSSGAGANVLTF
cdr3_nt: TGTGCCAGCTCACCAGCGGGCTCGTCAGGGGCTGGGGCCAACGTCCTGACTTTC

cdr3_length: 18
d_call: TRBD1
j_call: TRBJ1-1
clone_size: .
v_call: TRBV7-9
cdr3_aa: CASSLEGQGGKVNTEAFF
cdr3_nt: TGTGCCAGCAGCTTAGAGGGACAGGGTGGTAAGGTGAACACTGAAGCTTTCTTT

cdr3_length: 15
d_call: .
j_call: TRBJ2-2
clone_size: .
v_call: TRBV24-1
cdr3_aa: CATSDTRRGTGELFF
cdr3_nt: TGTGCCACCAGTGATACGCGGAGGGGCACCGGGGAGCTGTTTTTT